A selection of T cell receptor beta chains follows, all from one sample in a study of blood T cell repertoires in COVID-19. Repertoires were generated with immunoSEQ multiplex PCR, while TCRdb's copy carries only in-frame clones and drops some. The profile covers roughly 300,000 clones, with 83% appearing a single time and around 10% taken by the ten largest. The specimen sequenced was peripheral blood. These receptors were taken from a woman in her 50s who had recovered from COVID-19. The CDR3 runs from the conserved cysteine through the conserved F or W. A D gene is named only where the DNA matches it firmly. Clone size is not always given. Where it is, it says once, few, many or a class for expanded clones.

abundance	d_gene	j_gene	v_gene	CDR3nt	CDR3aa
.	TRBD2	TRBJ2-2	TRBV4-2	TGTGCCAGCAGCCAAGAGCTGCGGACTAGCGGGAGGAACACCGGGGAGCTGTTTTTT	CASSQELRTSGRNTGELFF
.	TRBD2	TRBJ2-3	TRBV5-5	TGTGCCAGCAGCCCCCGTGGGAGCGGGGGAACTAGCACAGATACGCAGTATTTT	CASSPRGSGGTSTDTQYF
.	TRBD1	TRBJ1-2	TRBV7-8	TGTGCCAGCAGCCGAGAACAGGGGGCGCCGAACTATGGCTACACCTTC	CASSREQGAPNYGYTF
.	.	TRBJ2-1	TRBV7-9	TGTGCCAGCAGTCTCCCGGAGTTGTGGCAATACAATGAGCAGTTCTTC	CASSLPELWQYNEQFF
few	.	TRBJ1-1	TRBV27	TGTGCCAGCAGCAAGGGGGTTCCCCTGAACACTGAAGCTTTCTTT	CASSKGVPLNTEAFF
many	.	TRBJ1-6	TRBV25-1	TGTGCCAGCAGTGAACAGGGCTCCTATAATTCACCCCTCCACTTT	CASSEQGSYNSPLHF
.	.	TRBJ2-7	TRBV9	TGTGCCAGCAGCTCCCACGACAGCCCTACCTACGAGCAGTACTTC	CASSSHDSPTYEQYF
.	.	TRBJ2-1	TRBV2	TGTGCCAGCACCGGGCAAGCTACAGGTGAGCAGTTCTTC	CASTGQATGEQFF
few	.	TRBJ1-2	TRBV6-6	TGTGCCAGCAGCCCAGGGGACCCCAATGGCTACACCTTC	CASSPGDPNGYTF
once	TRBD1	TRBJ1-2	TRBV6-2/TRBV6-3	TGTGCCAGCAGTGGTTCCATTTCCGGGACAGGGGTTGGCTACACCTTC	CASSGSISGTGVGYTF
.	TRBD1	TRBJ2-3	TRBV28	TGTGCCAGCAGTTTAGGAGGACAGGGGGCGACAGATACGCAGTATTTT	CASSLGGQGATDTQYF
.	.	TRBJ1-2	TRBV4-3	TGCGCCAGCAGCCAAGGCGCGGGCGTCGGCTATGGCTACACCTTC	CASSQGAGVGYGYTF
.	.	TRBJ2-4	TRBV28	TGTGCCACAGGGATGAGCAAAAACATTCAGTACTTC	CATGMSKNIQYF
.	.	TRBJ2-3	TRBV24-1	TGTGCCACCAGTGATTTGGCGAGCACAGATACGCAGTATTTT	CATSDLASTDTQYF
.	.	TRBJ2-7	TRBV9	TGTGCCAGCAGCGTAGTACCCGGGACACCCAACGAGCAGTACTTC	CASSVVPGTPNEQYF
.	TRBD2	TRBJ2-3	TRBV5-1	TGCGCCAGCAGCTCGGGGGGGCTGACGGATACGCAGTATTTT	CASSSGGLTDTQYF
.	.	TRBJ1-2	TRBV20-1	TGCAGTGCTAGTGTGGCAGAAACATATGGCTACACCTTC	CSASVAETYGYTF
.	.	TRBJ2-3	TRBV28	TGTGCCAGCAGCTCCACTTTCGCAGATACGCAGTATTTT	CASSSTFADTQYF
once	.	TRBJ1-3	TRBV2	TGTGCCAGCACGGGGGACGCGGGGGCGGGGAACACCATATATTTT	CASTGDAGAGNTIYF
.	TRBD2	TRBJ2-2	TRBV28	TGTGCCAGCGGGACTAGCGCCAGCTACACCGGGGAGCTGTTTTTT	CASGTSASYTGELFF
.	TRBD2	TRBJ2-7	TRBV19	TGTGCCAGTAGTCAAGGGACTAGCGATTTAGACGAGCAGTACTTC	CASSQGTSDLDEQYF
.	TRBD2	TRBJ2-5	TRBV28	TGTGCCAGCAGTTTAGGTTTACTAGCGGGGTCCCACCAAGAGACCCAGTACTTC	CASSLGLLAGSHQETQYF
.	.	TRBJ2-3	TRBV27	TGTGCCAGCAGTTTATACGGGTTCGGAGGCACAGATACGCAGTATTTT	CASSLYGFGGTDTQYF
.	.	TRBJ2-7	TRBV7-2	TGTGCCAGCAGCGAATCCGGGACAACAACCTACGAGCAGTACTTC	CASSESGTTTYEQYF
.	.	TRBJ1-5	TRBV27	TGTGCCAGCAGTCCCGGAGCCGGGCAGGGAACAAATCAGCCCCAGCATTTT	CASSPGAGQGTNQPQHF
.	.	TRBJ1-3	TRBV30	TGTGCCTGGGGAAGACAGGTTGCTGGAAACACCATATATTTT	CAWGRQVAGNTIYF
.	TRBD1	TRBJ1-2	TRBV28	TGTGCCAGCAGTTCTGGGGCAGGGGGATCGCATGGCTACACCTTC	CASSSGAGGSHGYTF
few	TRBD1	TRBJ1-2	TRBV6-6	TGTGCCAGCAGTCAGGGACAGGGCGGCTATGGCTACACCTTC	CASSQGQGGYGYTF
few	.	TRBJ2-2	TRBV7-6	TGTGCCAGCAGCTTAGCAGTTTGGTCGGCCGGGGAGCTGTTTTTT	CASSLAVWSAGELFF
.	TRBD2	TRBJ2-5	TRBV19	TGTGCCAGTAGTATTAGCGGGGGATTCGAGACCCAGTACTTC	CASSISGGFETQYF
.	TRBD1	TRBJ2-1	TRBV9	TGTGCCAGCAACCTGCCAGGGACAGGGGACTCCAGGGGGTACAATGAGCAGTTCTTC	CASNLPGTGDSRGYNEQFF
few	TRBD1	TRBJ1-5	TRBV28	TGTGCCAGCAGTCCACCAGGGGGCAGTCATGCCAATCAGCCCCAGCATTTT	CASSPPGGSHANQPQHF
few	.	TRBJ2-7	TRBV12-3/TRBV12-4	TGTGCCAGCAGTGGGCTGGACTACGAGCAGTACTTC	CASSGLDYEQYF
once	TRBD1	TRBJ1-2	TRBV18	TGTGCCAGCTCCCCAGGGGGGGGCTATGGCTACACCTTC	CASSPGGGYGYTF
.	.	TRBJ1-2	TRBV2	TGTGCCACCAGACCCGGGACGGGGGGCTATGGCTACACCTTC	CATRPGTGGYGYTF
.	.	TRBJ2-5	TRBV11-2	TGTGCCAGCAGCCCCGCCGGCGGCCGAACCCAGACCCAGTACTTC	CASSPAGGRTQTQYF
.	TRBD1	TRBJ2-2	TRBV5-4	TGTGCCAGCAGCCCAAACAGGGGTATCGGCACCGGGGAGCTGTTTTTT	CASSPNRGIGTGELFF
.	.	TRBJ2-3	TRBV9	TGTGCCAGCAGCGTAGCTGGGGTAATAGGGAGGCGCACAGATACGCAGTATTTT	CASSVAGVIGRRTDTQYF
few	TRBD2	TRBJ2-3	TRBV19	TGTGCCAGTAGTCCGATAGCGGGACCCACAGATACGCAGTATTTT	CASSPIAGPTDTQYF
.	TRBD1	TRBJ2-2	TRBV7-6	TGTGCCAGCAGCTCCGGGACAGTGAACACCGGGGAGCTGTTTTTT	CASSSGTVNTGELFF
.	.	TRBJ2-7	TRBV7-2	TGTGCCAGCAGCTTAGTCTTCTCCTACGAGCAGTACTTC	CASSLVFSYEQYF
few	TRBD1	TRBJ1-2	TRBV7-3	TGTGCCAGCAGCTTAGGCCCCGGGACAGGGTATGGCTACACCTTC	CASSLGPGTGYGYTF
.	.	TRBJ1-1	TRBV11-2	TGTGCCAGCAGCAAAACAGGGTACACTGAAGCTTTCTTT	CASSKTGYTEAFF
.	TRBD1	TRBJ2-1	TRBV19	TGTGCCAGTAGTCTGGACAGGATGACCAATGAGCAGTTCTTC	CASSLDRMTNEQFF
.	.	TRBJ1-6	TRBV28	TGTGCCACCCTCCCCATGGGGTCAATACAGGGAGTGTTCTCACCCCTCCACTTT	CATLPMGSIQGVFSPLHF
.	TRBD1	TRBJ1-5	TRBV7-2	TGTGCCAGCAGCTCCCGGACAGGGGGGCGCGGGCAGCCCCAGCATTTT	CASSSRTGGRGQPQHF
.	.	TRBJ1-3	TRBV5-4	TGTGCCAGCAGCTCGACTCAGGGTTCTAGAAACACCATATATTTT	CASSSTQGSRNTIYF
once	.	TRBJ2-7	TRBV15	TGTGCCACCAGCAGATCCCCTAGCGCTAGCTCCTACGAGCAGTACTTC	CATSRSPSASSYEQYF
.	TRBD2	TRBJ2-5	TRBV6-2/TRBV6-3	TGTGCCAGCAGTACCCGGACTAGCGGGAGAAAAGAGACCCAGTACTTC	CASSTRTSGRKETQYF
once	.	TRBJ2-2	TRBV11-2	TGTGCCAGCAGCGCACCACTAGCCAGGTCGGCAGCCGGGGAGCTGTTTTTT	CASSAPLARSAAGELFF
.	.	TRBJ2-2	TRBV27	TGTGCCAGCAGTTCAAAGAGTAACAGACCGGGACATAACACCGGGGAGCTGTTTTTT	CASSSKSNRPGHNTGELFF
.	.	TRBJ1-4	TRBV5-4	TGTGCCAGCACCCAAACCGGGACTGGGAAACTGTTTTTT	CASTQTGTGKLFF
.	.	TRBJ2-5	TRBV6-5	TGTGCCAGCACAAGGCGGGTGGAAGAGACCCAGTACTTC	CASTRRVEETQYF
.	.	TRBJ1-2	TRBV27	TGTGCCAGCACCCTAAAGGGGGACCCTCGGGATGGCTACACCTTC	CASTLKGDPRDGYTF